This TCR beta chain was found in a study of T-cell reconstitution after alpha-beta-depleted transplantation in children listed by TCRdb under 2016. With regard to the full study: T-cell immune reconstitution after TCRalphabeta/CD19-depleted allogeneic hematopoietic cell transplantation in children was quantitatively tracked in the study by means of TCR repertoire profiling.

This specimen's treatment or condition label, interpreted: allogeneic hematopoietic cell transplantation with graft depleted of TCRalphabeta T cells and CD19 B cells. The children who served as transplant recipients had been given grafts of TCRalphabeta/CD19-depleted allogeneic hematopoietic cells. Libraries were built with PCR. The sample was run on an Illumina HiSeq 2500. TCR libraries were prepared with molecular barcoding, using unique molecular identifiers to normalize TCRbeta repertoire quantification. Starting from the raw public reads, TCRdb applied fastp trimming at Q25, assembled clones with MiXCR and retained in-frame beta chains. Under each unique CDR3 protein, matching rows form one entry showing the most common genes and DNA. The sample yields approximately 500,000 distinct CDR3 sequences; 10% were counted once. The top ten clones comprise roughly 2% of the sample. Including the terminal cysteine and phenylalanine, the CDR3 comprises 14 residues. The sequence is cut down to CDR3 DNA, 42 bases in frame from base 1. CDR1 is given as DFQATT and CDR2 as SNEGSKA, both from the germline V gene (reference sequence). The junction carries 16 bases between V and J, which are trimmed by 3 bases and 6 bases respectively.

General findings and caveats noted by the study authors: In some patients, high TCRbeta diversity at day 60 was attributed to recipient T cells and intrathymic progenitors that had survived conditioning. The frequencies of hyperexpanded clones fell over the following months, and after one year, T-cell counts and TCRbeta diversity were mostly attributed to newly produced T cells. The apparently early alphabetaT-cell count recovery about two months after transplant was reportedly dependent on only several hundred rapidly expanded clones derived from non-depleted graft cells.

This clonotype occurred many times. Its specific antigen is unknown. Per-nucleotide qualities are absent, and no much larger clonotype sits a single base away. Here the sequenced sample was PBMCs, taken before TCRalphabeta/CD19-depleted stem cell transplant. The TCR was taken from a child aged 2-9 years with inherited bone marrow failure, due to receive a stem cell transplant. Recombination joined TRBV20-1 with TRBJ2-3; perhaps TRBD2 is the D gene, with 6 bases matching. In nucleotide form, the sequence is TGCAGTGCTAGGGGGCTGAGGAGCGGGGATACGCAGTATTTT. Its translation reads: CSARGLRSGDTQYF.